This is a list of T cell receptor beta chains from one sample in a study of chemoradiotherapy in HPV16-positive cancers. The protocol was immunoSEQ multiplex PCR, while the TCRdb copy is restricted to in-frame clones and leaves out a portion. The sample has some 31,000 clones, 90% to 95% seen once. Sample: blood, taken from a patient who underwent chemoradiotherapy. The receptors derive from a human donor with HPV-associated anogenital cancer. Each CDR3 is given without its conserved first and last residue.

TRBV14 ASSPGGGNYGYT
TRBV5-6 ASSPFQGVNYGYT
TRBV1 TSSQGDTQETQY
TRBV5-5 ASSYGGYEQY
TRBV13 ASSLSSYDEQF
TRBV19 ASTQGPHTDTQY
TRBV28 ASSPAAIHSPLH
TRBV7-6 ASSNRDRSYNEQF
TRBV5-1 ASSLFGGGASNTGELF
TRBV4-3 ASSQEGGRSYNSPLH
TRBV28 ASSFRFTDTQY
TRBV7-2 ASSFLAIAGNTGELF
TRBV19 ASSIAGYEGQY
TRBV19 ASSITGGGGGFYGYT
TRBV7-2 ASSLPGGTQY
TRBV19 ASSMMGASRQPQH
TRBV11-2 ASSSAGVFDYEQY
TRBV30 AWSVVLDTQY
TRBV19 ASRSPGEGAF
TRBV7-8 ASSLRDGYYEQY
TRBV4-1 ASSQGEGSSTDTQY
TRBV7-2 ASSLGRTGVNEQF